This T cell receptor (beta chain) came from a study of blood T cells in healthy people across ages (dated by TCRdb to between 2015 and 2017). Turning to the overall study: Template switching captured roughly one uniquely barcoded TCR beta cDNA molecule per two T cells in model experiments. The donors were split into four age groups: young (average about 15 years), middle-aged (39), aged (62) and long-lived (roughly 80). Two additional independent replicas of 1 million unique cDNA reads from the same blood draw were analyzed for two donors (one aged 18 to 30 and one aged 80 or older). The study measured age-related changes in TCR beta repertoire diversity using deep sequencing normalized with unique cDNA molecular identifiers. To avoid experimental bias, donors of different ages were spread randomly across the sequencing lanes.

Overall study results and their limits: Because profiling used bulk unsorted PBMCs, naive and antigen-experienced compartments could not be compared conclusively. A strong correlation was found between observed TCR beta diversity and the percentage of naive T cells measured by flow cytometry. Observed TCR beta diversity per million T cells fell roughly linearly with age, and a significant reduction was already apparent by age approximately 40. The long-lived group showed more naive CD4+ T cells, fewer expanded clones and increased TCR diversity than the aged group, suggesting age selection. Total diversity estimates from one million sequenced T cells were considered lower bounds and underestimates. The CMV infection status of donors was not known, potentially confounding age-related changes in expanded clonotypes.

Libraries came from 5' RACE. Sequencer: Illumina HiSeq 2500. A second about 7 to 11 cycle PCR used a sample-barcoded 5' primer and a J-beta primer mix. Each TCR beta cDNA molecule received a unique molecular identifier from a template-switch 5' adaptor carrying 12 random nucleotides. Each sample yielded at least 2.5 million CDR3-containing paired-end reads. The Mint cDNA synthesis kit, primed by a TRBC-specific oligonucleotide, was used to synthesize first-strand cDNA from all RNA. After uracil-DNA glycosylase treatment, a first 18-cycle PCR used universal primers M1SS and BC2_uni_R on all cDNA. In the authors' own workflow: For normalization, 1 million high-quality reads, each with a distinct molecular identifier, were randomly selected from each sample. Instead of being binned into consensus sequences, reads with shared molecular identifiers were discarded. MiTCR, with a Q25 quality threshold and the strictest error-elimination algorithm, was used for CDR3 identification, clonotype clustering and error correction. A nonparametric unseen species model with Euler transformation was used to estimate a lower bound on total TCR beta diversity. TCRdb's own reprocessing of the public reads used fastp at Q25 and MiXCR and kept productive beta chains. Rows matching on CDR3 protein sequence are summarized as one entry with the most common DNA and genes. TCRdb's processing, not the authors' own work, is the source of the V and J calls. The sample table holds fewer than 1.5 million distinct CDR3 sequences, of which roughly 40% were seen once. The ten largest clones take up roughly 7.7% of the sample.

The sample holds a few counts of this clonotype. This clone's antigen is unknown. Per-base qualities were not stored, and no clone one base away is much larger. There are 14 amino acids in the CDR3, from cysteine to phenylalanine inclusive. The entry retains the CDR3 DNA only, 42 bases that are in frame from base 1. The germline V gene sets CDR1 to MNHEY and CDR2 to SVGAGI. Donors were 39 systemically healthy Caucasian individuals from Russia aged roughly 6 to 95 years. Around 9.7 milliliters of peripheral blood were collected from each donor into EDTA-treated Vacutainer tubes. PBMCs were isolated by Ficoll-Paque density-gradient centrifugation, with at least 6 million obtained per sample. Total RNA, at least 6 micrograms per sample, was extracted from PBMCs with Trizol reagent. The percentages of naive CD45RAhigh/CD27high T cells were determined by flow cytometry on a PBMC aliquot from every donor.

This TCR derives from a woman younger than 35 in good health. The chain is made from TRBV6-5 and TRBJ2-1; the D gene is not confidently resolved. Matching the DNA end better, TRBJ2-7 makes the J call doubtful. Material for sequencing was blood. The DNA sequence is TGTGCCAGCAGTTACTCGATACAAGGCCGCGAGCAGTACTTC. The translation is CASSYSIQGREQYF.